This TCR beta chain is from a study of control samples from healthy donors and cancer patients. CDR1 is SGHNT and CDR2 is YYREEE in the germline V gene (reference sequence). Trimming pared 4 bases from V and 7 bases from J, leaving 20 bases between. This CDR3 contains 15 residues. Generated by immunoSEQ multiplex PCR, the TCRdb table keeps only in-frame clones and is missing some. Of 150,000 to 200,000 clones in the sample, about 94% are singletons; the top ten hold about 8.5%. The clonotype comes from a woman aged 40 to 50 in good health. The chain is built from TRBV5-4 and TRBJ1-2; D possibly corresponds to TRBD1 (5 bases). Source material: blood. In nucleotides, the CDR3 is TGTGCCAGCAGCAGAAGGGACCTTCTCGAGGTTGGCTACACCTTC. It encodes CASSRRDLLEVGYTF.